This T cell receptor (beta chain) was identified during a study of T-cell memory formation after mild COVID-19. Study-level results: Contracting CD4+ clones lay largely in CM and EM, with CD8+ ones residing in EMRA.

CDR3 length equals 10 residues. Trimming removed 5 bases at V and 6 bases at J, with 5 bases between. Germline assignment: CDR1 MDHEN and CDR2 SYDVKM. Researchers used 5'RACE with constant-segment primers to make TCR alpha and TCR beta cDNA libraries that carry sample barcodes and UMIs. TCRdb processed the 5' RACE reads anew with MiXCR; each CDR3 protein has one entry. The sample yields around 530,000 distinct CDR3 sequences, about 22% seen once. As to this clonotype: What it binds is not known.

This receptor was identified in an adult woman who had mild COVID-19 (a few samples of this study predate the infection). Cell type and time point are not known. Sequenced: PBMCs or a T cell subset sorted from them (not recorded which). J is TRBJ2-7 and V is TRBV28; D unclear. In nucleotides, the CDR3 is TGTGCCAGCAGTATATCCGAGCAGTACTTC. Translated: CASSISEQYF.